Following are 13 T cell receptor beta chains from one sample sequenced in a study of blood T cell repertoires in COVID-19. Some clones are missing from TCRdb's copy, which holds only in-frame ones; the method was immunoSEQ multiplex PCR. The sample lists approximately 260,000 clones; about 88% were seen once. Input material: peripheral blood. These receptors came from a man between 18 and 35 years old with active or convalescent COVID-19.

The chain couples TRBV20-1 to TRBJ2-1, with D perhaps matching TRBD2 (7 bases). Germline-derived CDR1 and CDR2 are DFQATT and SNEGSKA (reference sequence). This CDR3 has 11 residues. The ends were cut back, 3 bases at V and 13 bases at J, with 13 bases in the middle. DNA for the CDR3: TGCAGTGCTAGGGGGGGGCCCGGCCAGTTCTTC. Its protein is CSARGGPGQFF.

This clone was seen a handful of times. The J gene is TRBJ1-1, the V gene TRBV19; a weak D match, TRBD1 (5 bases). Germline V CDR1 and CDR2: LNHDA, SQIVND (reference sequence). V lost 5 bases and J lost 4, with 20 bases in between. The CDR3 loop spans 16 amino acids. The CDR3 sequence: CASSPLFFRASTEAFF. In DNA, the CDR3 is TGTGCCAGTAGTCCTCTTTTTTTCAGGGCCTCCACTGAAGCTTTCTTT.

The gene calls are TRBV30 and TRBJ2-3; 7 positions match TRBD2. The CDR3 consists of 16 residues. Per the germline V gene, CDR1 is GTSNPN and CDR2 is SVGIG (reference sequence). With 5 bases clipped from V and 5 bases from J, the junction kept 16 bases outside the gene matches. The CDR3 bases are TGTGCCTGGGATCTAAATTTGGGCGGGGGAGGAGATACGCAGTATTTT. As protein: CAWDLNLGGGGDTQYF.

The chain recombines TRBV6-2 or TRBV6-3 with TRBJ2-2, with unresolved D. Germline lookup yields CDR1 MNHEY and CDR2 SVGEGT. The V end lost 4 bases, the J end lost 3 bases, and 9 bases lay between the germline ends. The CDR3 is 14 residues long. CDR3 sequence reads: CASSSRRYTGELFF. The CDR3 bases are TGTGCCAGCAGTTCTAGGCGGTACACCGGGGAGCTGTTTTTT.

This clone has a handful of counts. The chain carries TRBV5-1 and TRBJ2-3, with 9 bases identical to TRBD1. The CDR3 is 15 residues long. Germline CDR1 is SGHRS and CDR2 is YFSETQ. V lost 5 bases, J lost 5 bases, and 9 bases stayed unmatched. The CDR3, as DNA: TGCGCCAGCAGTCCGGGACAGGGTGTTGTAGATACGCAGTATTTT. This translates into CASSPGQGVVDTQYF. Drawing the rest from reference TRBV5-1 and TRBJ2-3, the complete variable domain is KAGVTQTPRYLIKTRGQQVTLSCSPISGHRSVSWYQQTPGQGLQFLFEYFSETQRNKGNFPGRFSGRQFSNSRSEMNVSTLELGDSALYLCASSPGQGVVDTQYFGPGTRLTVL.

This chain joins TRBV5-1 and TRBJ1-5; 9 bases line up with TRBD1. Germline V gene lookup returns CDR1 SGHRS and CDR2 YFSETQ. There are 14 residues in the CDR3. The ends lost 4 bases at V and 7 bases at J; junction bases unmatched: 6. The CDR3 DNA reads TGCGCCAGCAGCCCACAGGGGGCGGACCAGCCCCAGCATTTT. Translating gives CASSPQGADQPQHF.

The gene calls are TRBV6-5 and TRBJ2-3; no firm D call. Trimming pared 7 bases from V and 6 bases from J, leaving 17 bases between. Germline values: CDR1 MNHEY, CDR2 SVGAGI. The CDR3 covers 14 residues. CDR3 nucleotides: TGTGCCAGCACCCCGTCGGTATTTTCTGATACGCAGTATTTT. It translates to CASTPSVFSDTQYF.

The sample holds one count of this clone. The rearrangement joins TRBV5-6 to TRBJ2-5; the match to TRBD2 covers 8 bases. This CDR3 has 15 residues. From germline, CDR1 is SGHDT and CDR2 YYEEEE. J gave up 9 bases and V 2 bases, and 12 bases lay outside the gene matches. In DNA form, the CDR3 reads TGTGCCAGCAGCTTTCAGGGGACTAGTACTTTGGCCCAGTACTTC. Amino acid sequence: CASSFQGTSTLAQYF.

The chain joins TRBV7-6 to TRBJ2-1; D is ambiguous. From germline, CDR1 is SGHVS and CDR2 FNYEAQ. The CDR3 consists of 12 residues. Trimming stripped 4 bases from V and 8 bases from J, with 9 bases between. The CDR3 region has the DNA TGTGCCAGCAGCTCAAGACTCGATGAGCAGTTCTTC. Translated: CASSSRLDEQFF.

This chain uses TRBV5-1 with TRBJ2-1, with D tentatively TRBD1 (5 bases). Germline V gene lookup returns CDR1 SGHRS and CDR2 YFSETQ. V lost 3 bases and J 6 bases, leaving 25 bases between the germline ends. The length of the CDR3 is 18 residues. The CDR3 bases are TGCGCCAGCAGCTACGTCCTATCCCAGGGCGGAAACACCAATGAGCAGTTCTTC. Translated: CASSYVLSQGGNTNEQFF. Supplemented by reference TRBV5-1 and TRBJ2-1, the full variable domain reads KAGVTQTPRYLIKTRGQQVTLSCSPISGHRSVSWYQQTPGQGLQFLFEYFSETQRNKGNFPGRFSGRQFSNSRSEMNVSTLELGDSALYLCASSYVLSQGGNTNEQFFGPGTRLTVL.

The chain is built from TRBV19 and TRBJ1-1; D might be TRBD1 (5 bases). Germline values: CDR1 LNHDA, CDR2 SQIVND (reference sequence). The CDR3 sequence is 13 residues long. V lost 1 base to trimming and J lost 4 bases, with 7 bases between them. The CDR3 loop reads CASSIGGGTEAFF. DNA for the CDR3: TGTGCCAGTAGTATAGGGGGGGGCACTGAAGCTTTCTTT.

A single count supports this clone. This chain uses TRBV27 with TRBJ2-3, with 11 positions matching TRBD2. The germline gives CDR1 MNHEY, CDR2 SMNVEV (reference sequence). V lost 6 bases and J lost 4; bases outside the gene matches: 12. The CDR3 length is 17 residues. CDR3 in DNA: TGTGCCAGCAGGTTAAATCCCCGTAGCGGGAGGGCAGATACGCAGTATTTT. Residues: CASRLNPRSGRADTQYF.

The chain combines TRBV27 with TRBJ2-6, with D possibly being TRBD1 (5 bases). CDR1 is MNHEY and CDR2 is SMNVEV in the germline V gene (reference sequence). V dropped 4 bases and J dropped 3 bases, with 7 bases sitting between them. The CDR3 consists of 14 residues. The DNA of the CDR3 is TGTGCCAGCAGTTCAGGGAATGGGGCCAACGTCCTGACTTTC. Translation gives CASSSGNGANVLTF.